The source of this T cell receptor beta chain is a study of cytomegalovirus exposure and HLA in healthy donors. Study-level information: Earlier findings included approximately 120 million unique TCR beta sequences obtained from roughly 200 million T cells. General study findings and limits: One cluster of highly shared sequence variants probably arose as a sequencing artifact.

This clone has a handful of counts. Antigen specificity is unknown. Primers: 60 Vbeta forward and 13 Jbeta reverse. Some clones are missing from TCRdb's copy, which holds only in-frame ones; the method was immunoSEQ multiplex PCR. The sample has 250,000 to 350,000 clones; about 80% are singletons. V was cut by 2 bases and J by 7 bases, with 21 bases left in between. CDR3 length: 16 amino acids. Germline V gives CDR1 MNHEY, CDR2 SMNVEV (reference sequence). The sample consisted of PBMCs. This TCR came from a girl aged 2 to 9 in good health and CMV-seronegative. This sequence joins TRBV27 and TRBJ2-7, with D possibly matching TRBD2 (5 bases). In nucleotides, the CDR3 is TGTGCCAGCAGTTTAATCGGGTTCATGCCCCGCGGGGAGCAGTACTTC. Translated: CASSLIGFMPRGEQYF.